This TCR beta chain was recorded in a study of T cell responses to AZD1222 COVID-19 vaccine. CDR3 size: 14 residues. CDR1 is SGDLS, CDR2 YYNGEE, per germline. Trimming cost V 3 bases and J 3 bases, with 12 bases left between them. Assay: immunoSEQ multiplex PCR; the TCRdb copy retains only in-frame clones and omits some. The table lists approximately 190,000 clones, almost 95% of them singletons. Study-level points and caveats: Dominant CD4 TCR responses targeted spike regions 160-218 and 743-854.

As to this clone: The target antigen is unknown.

The chain carries TRBV9 and TRBJ2-5; D may be TRBD1 (6 bases). This clonotype was obtained from an adult in good health. The input for sequencing was peripheral blood, taken on day 0 of AZD1222 vaccination. CDR3 in DNA: TGTGCCAGCAGCGCCCAGGGGACGGAAGAGACCCAGTACTTC. Translated, it gives CASSAQGTEETQYF. Based on the CDR3 plus reference TRBV9 and TRBJ2-5, the full variable domain is DSGVTQTPKHLITATGQRVTLRCSPRSGDLSVYWYQQSLDQGLQFLIQYYNGEERAKGNILERFSAQQFPDLHSELNLSSLELGDSALYFCASSAQGTEETQYFGPGTRLLVL.